This T cell receptor (beta chain) was observed in a study of CD4 T cells in relation to SARS-CoV-2 and coronaviruses. CD4+ T cells from unexposed donors were obtained before the COVID-19 pandemic (2011-2018). The cells were cultured for approximately 10 days before CD4+ T cells were isolated. Cells permitting, SARS-CoV-2 S/N and four cold-coronavirus spikes were tested on unexposed-donor CD4+ T cells. Assay: immunoSEQ multiplex PCR; the TCRdb copy retains only in-frame clones and omits some. The sample holds tens of thousands of clones; over 65% are singletons and the top ten take 25% to 35%. A word on this clone: The antigen is undetermined.

CDR3 length equals 12 residues. CDR1 SEHNR and CDR2 FQNEAQ come from the germline V gene (reference sequence). Trimming took 5 bases from V and 3 from J, leaving 7 bases between them. The chain employs TRBV7-9 and TRBJ1-2, with D unclear. The sequenced sample consisted of CD4+ T cells from PBMCs, cultured in vitro. This sequence was found in a human donor in good health. The chain's CDR3 is CASSTLDYGYTF. DNA for the CDR3: TGTGCCAGCAGCACCTTGGACTATGGCTACACCTTC.